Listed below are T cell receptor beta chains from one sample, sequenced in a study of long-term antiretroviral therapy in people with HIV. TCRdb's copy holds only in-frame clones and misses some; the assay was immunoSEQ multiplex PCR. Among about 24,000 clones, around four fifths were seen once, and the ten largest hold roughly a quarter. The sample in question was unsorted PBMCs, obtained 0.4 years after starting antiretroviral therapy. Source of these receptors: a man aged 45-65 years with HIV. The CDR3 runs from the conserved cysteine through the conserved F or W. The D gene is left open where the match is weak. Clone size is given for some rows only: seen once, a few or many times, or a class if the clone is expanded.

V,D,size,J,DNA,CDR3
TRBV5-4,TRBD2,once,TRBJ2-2,TGTGCCAGCACCAGAAAGAGCGGGGACACCGGGGAGCTGTTTTTT,CASTRKSGDTGELFF
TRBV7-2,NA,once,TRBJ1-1,TGTGCCAGCAGACCCCTTACGGCGACAGAAGCTTTCTTT,CASRPLTATEAFF
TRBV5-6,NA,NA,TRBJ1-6,TGTGCCAGCAGCTTAAATAACGGTTATAATTCACCCCTCCACTTT,CASSLNNGYNSPLHF
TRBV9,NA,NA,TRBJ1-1,TGTGCCAGCAGCGTACGGGACATGGGCTTAATGAACACTGAAGCTTTCTTT,CASSVRDMGLMNTEAFF
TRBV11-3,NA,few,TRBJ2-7,TGTGCCAGCAGCTCCCTAATCAAGGTGACAGAGTCCTACGAGCAGTACTTC,CASSSLIKVTESYEQYF
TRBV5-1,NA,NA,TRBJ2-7,TGCGCCAGCAGCCCGGACAAGGACGAGCAGTACTTC,CASSPDKDEQYF
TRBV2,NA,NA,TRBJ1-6,TGTGCCAGCAGTCCTCGTAGCAGCGGAGGAAATTCACCCCTCCACTTT,CASSPRSSGGNSPLHF
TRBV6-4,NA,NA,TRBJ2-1,TGTGCCAGCAGTGAGATTCCCAGACCTTCCTACAATGAGCAGTTCTTC,CASSEIPRPSYNEQFF
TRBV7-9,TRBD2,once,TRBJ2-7,TGTGCCAGCAGCTTAGCGAGCGGGGGGCAGAAAGAGCAGTACTTC,CASSLASGGQKEQYF
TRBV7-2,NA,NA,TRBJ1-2,TGTGCCAGCAGCTTTTCCCGGACCGAATATGGCTACACCTTC,CASSFSRTEYGYTF
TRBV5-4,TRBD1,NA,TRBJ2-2,TGTGCCAGCAGCCATAGCCGGGACAGGGGGCGTACCGGGGAGCTGTTTTTT,CASSHSRDRGRTGELFF
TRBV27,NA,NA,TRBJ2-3,TGTGCCAGCAGTTTTGGACGGGGAGGAGGCACAGATACGCAGTATTTT,CASSFGRGGGTDTQYF
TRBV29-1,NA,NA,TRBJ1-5,TGCAGCGTTGTGCTAGGGGACCCAAACAATCAGCCCCAGCATTTT,CSVVLGDPNNQPQHF
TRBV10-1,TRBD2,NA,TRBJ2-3,TGCGCCAGCAGCCTAGGACTAGCGGGGGGTGATACGCAGTATTTT,CASSLGLAGGDTQYF
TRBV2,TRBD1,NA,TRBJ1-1,TGTGCCAGCAGACGGACAGGGGGAAATGGTGAAGCTTTCTTT,CASRRTGGNGEAFF